These 18 T cell receptor beta chains share one sample of origin, sequenced in a study of T cells in localized non-small cell lung cancer. Some clones are missing from TCRdb's copy, which holds only in-frame ones; the method was immunoSEQ multiplex PCR. The sample includes 70,000 to 85,000 clones, roughly 83% of them seen just once. This specimen consisted of peripheral blood, obtained before any cancer treatment. These TCRs come from a female donor older than 55 with stage I lung adenocarcinoma.

The sample holds one count of this clone. The chain uses TRBV5-6 and TRBJ2-5, with D hard to call. The V gene's germline CDR1 is SGHDT and CDR2 YYEEEE. The length of the CDR3 is 14 residues. V dropped 6 bases and J dropped 5 bases, with 17 bases sitting between them. The CDR3 region is CASMVGSRDETQYF. The DNA of the CDR3 is TGTGCCAGCATGGTGGGGTCGAGAGACGAGACCCAGTACTTC. The variable domain in full, completed from reference TRBV5-6 and TRBJ2-5, reads DAGVTQSPTHLIKTRGQQVTLRCSPKSGHDTVSWYQQALGQGPQFIFQYYEEEERQRGNFPDRFSGHQFPNYSSELNVNALLLGDSALYLCASMVGSRDETQYFGPGTRLLVL.

The V gene is TRBV7-2, the J gene TRBJ2-1; a weak D match, TRBD2 (6 bases). V was clipped by 4 bases and J by 5 bases, with 18 bases between them. Germline values: CDR1 SGHTA, CDR2 FQGNSA. The CDR3 covers 16 residues. CDR3 sequence (DNA): TGTGCCAGCAGCTCCAATAGGGTCGCGGGGAACAATGAGCAGTTCTTC. Translating it yields CASSSNRVAGNNEQFF.

The genes are TRBV11-3 and TRBJ2-5; 11 positions match TRBD2. V lost 5 bases to trimming and J lost 2 bases; unmatched junction nucleotides: 16. Germline V gene lookup returns CDR1 SGHNT and CDR2 YENEEA. The CDR3 covers 19 residues. The CDR3 bases are TGTGCCAGCAGCGCACAGGGAACTTTACTAGCGGGGGAGCAAGAGACCCAGTACTTC. This codes for CASSAQGTLLAGEQETQYF. Looking up the rest from reference TRBV11-3 and TRBJ2-5 gives the full variable domain: EAGVVQSPRYKIIEKKQPVAFWCNPISGHNTLYWYLQNLGQGPELLIRYENEEAVDDSQLPKDRFSAERLKGVDSTLKIQPAELGDSAVYLCASSAQGTLLAGEQETQYFGPGTRLLVL.

This chain joins TRBV21-1 and TRBJ2-6; the tabulated D call, TRBD1, remains unverified against the DNA. TRBV21-1 is a pseudogene locus. The CDR3 runs 20 residues. The CDR3 loop is CASSKAPSVPGTSGANVLTF. CDR3 sequence (DNA): TGTGCCAGCAGCAAAGCGCCCTCTGTCCCAGGCACTTCTGGGGCCAACGTCCTGACTTTC.

Of note for this clone: No conserved phenylalanine or tryptophan is present at the end of the CDR3, so a read error is the likely explanation. The genes are TRBV6-1 and TRBJ1-1; D is perhaps TRBD1 (5 bases). The CDR3 has 14 residues. Germline CDR1 reads MNHNS; CDR2 reads SASEGT. V lost 2 bases and J lost 5, with 12 bases in between. The CDR3 spells CASSERGFSTEAFS. CDR3 nucleotide sequence: TGTGCCAGCAGTGAACGGGGCTTCTCGACTGAAGCTTTCTCT.

V usage is TRBV5-1 and J usage is TRBJ2-7; tentatively, D is TRBD2 (7 bases). The CDR3 is 15 amino acids. The germline CDR1 and CDR2 sequences are SGHRS and YFSETQ. Trimming pared 4 bases from V and 4 bases from J, leaving 18 bases between. Here the CDR3 reads CASSDLGGARYEQYF. The CDR3 DNA follows: TGCGCCAGCAGCGACCTAGGGGGGGCCCGGTACGAGCAGTACTTC.

The chain employs TRBV18 and TRBJ1-1; D not resolved. V gave up 4 bases and J gave up 1 base, with 7 bases separating them. The CDR3 sequence is 13 residues long. Germline V gene lookup returns CDR1 KGHSH and CDR2 LQKENI. For the CDR3, the DNA is TGTGCCAGCTCACTTTCAGCGAACACTGAAGCTTTCTTT. It specifies CASSLSANTEAFF.

V and J are TRBV5-1 and TRBJ2-5, with D possibly matching TRBD2 (5 bases). This CDR3 region has 15 residues. Germline loops: CDR1 SGHRS, CDR2 YFSETQ. Trimming stripped 0 bases from V and 3 bases from J, with 12 bases between. CDR3: CASSLEGVREETQYF. The DNA of the CDR3 is TGCGCCAGCAGCTTGGAGGGAGTTAGAGAAGAGACCCAGTACTTC. The full variable domain, with the rest looked up from reference TRBV5-1 and TRBJ2-5, is KAGVTQTPRYLIKTRGQQVTLSCSPISGHRSVSWYQQTPGQGLQFLFEYFSETQRNKGNFPGRFSGRQFSNSRSEMNVSTLELGDSALYLCASSLEGVREETQYFGPGTRLLVL.

CDR3 coding DNA: TGTGCCAGCAGCCCCCAGGGGGGGGGCTACGAGCAGTACTTC. Encoded protein: CASSPQGGGYEQYF. The J gene is TRBJ2-7, the V gene TRBV7-8, with D possibly called TRBD1 or TRBD2 (7 bases each). From germline, CDR1 is SGHVS and CDR2 FQNEAQ. There are 14 residues in the CDR3. V was pared by 5 bases and J by 3 bases, with 14 bases between.

V gene TRBV11-2 combines with J gene TRBJ2-5; TRBD2 matches 13 bases. Trimming at V came to 5 bases and at J to 5 bases, leaving 8 bases not matched to a gene. From germline, CDR1 is SGHAT and CDR2 FQNNGV. The CDR3 is 16 amino acids. CDR3 sequence reads: CASSPRGTSGIETQYF. CDR3 DNA sequence: TGTGCCAGCAGCCCCAGGGGGACTAGCGGGATTGAGACCCAGTACTTC. Together with reference TRBV11-2 and TRBJ2-5, the CDR3 gives the full variable domain: EAGVAQSPRYKIIEKRQSVAFWCNPISGHATLYWYQQILGQGPKLLIQFQNNGVVDDSQLPKDRFSAERLKGVDSTLKIQPAKLEDSAVYLCASSPRGTSGIETQYFGPGTRLLVL.

The chain carries TRBV4-2 and TRBJ2-2, with TRBD1 as a possible D gene (6 bases). V gave up 0 bases and J gave up 6 bases, with 17 bases separating them. The germline V gene encodes CDR1 LGHNA and CDR2 YNFKEQ. The CDR3 consists of 17 residues. The CDR3 sequence: CASSQDPLSTGSGELFF. In DNA form, the CDR3 reads TGTGCCAGCAGCCAAGATCCCCTCTCAACAGGGTCCGGGGAGCTGTTTTTT.

This chain connects TRBV6-1 to TRBJ1-2, with D perhaps matching TRBD1 (6 bases). The CDR3 is made up of 12 amino acids. Deletions cut 7 bases from V and 4 bases from J, with 10 bases between. Germline values: CDR1 MNHNS, CDR2 SASEGT. The CDR3 spells CASKDRFYGYTF. The CDR3 nucleotides are TGTGCCAGCAAAGACAGGTTCTATGGCTACACCTTC.

This clone was detected only a few times. The chain uses TRBV11-2 and TRBJ2-1, with 8 bases fitting TRBD2. The germline V gene has CDR1 SGHAT and CDR2 FQNNGV. The CDR3 length is 15 residues. Trimming cost V 3 bases and J 6 bases; bases outside gene matches: 7. The CDR3 DNA is TGTGCCAGCAGCTTGAGGATAGCGGGGTCCAATGAGCAGTTCTTC. This gives the protein CASSLRIAGSNEQFF.

In nucleotides, the CDR3 is TGCGCCAGCAGCAGCGGCCGGGGGCGCGGTGAAAAACTGTTTTTT. This sequence encodes CASSSGRGRGEKLFF. This rearrangement joins TRBV5-1 to TRBJ1-4; a weak D match, TRBD1 (6 bases). Deletions cut 4 bases from V and 7 bases from J, with 17 bases between. Germline CDR1 is SGHRS and CDR2 is YFSETQ. This CDR3 spans 15 amino acids.

The V and J genes are TRBV15 and TRBJ2-5, with TRBD2 matching over 7 bases. Germline V gene lookup returns CDR1 LNHNV and CDR2 YYDKDF (reference sequence). This CDR3 is built from 16 residues. The trim removed 5 bases at V and 5 bases at J, leaving 14 bases unmatched. The CDR3 protein is CATSGYRAGESETQYF. The CDR3 nucleotides are TGTGCCACCAGCGGATATCGGGCGGGGGAGAGTGAGACCCAGTACTTC.

The chain is built from TRBV7-3 and TRBJ2-1; D is perhaps TRBD2 (6 bases). This CDR3 contains 12 residues. V was trimmed by 3 bases and J by 12 bases, leaving 12 bases between them. The V gene's germline CDR1 is SGHTA and CDR2 FQGTGA. CDR3 protein: CASSLSGEVQFF. CDR3 DNA sequence: TGTGCCAGCAGCTTGTCGGGAGAGGTGCAGTTCTTC. The full variable domain, its missing parts supplied by reference TRBV7-3 and TRBJ2-1, is GAGVSQTPSNKVTEKGKYVELRCDPISGHTALYWYRQSLGQGPEFLIYFQGTGAADDSGLPNDRFFAVRPEGSVSTLKIQRTERGDSAVYLCASSLSGEVQFFGPGTRLTVL.

The chain is built from TRBV5-4 and TRBJ2-3; 9 bases line up with TRBD2. In germline, CDR1 is SGHNT, CDR2 YYREEE (reference sequence). The CDR3 is 14 amino acids. J was trimmed by 5 bases and V by 0 bases; bases with no gene match: 1. CDR3 bases: TGTGCCAGCAGCTTGGTGACTAGCGGAGATACGCAGTATTTT. As protein: CASSLVTSGDTQYF.

The rearrangement links TRBV7-8 to TRBJ2-1; TRBD2 is a possible D gene (6 bases). Trimming took 8 bases from V and 0 from J, leaving 14 bases between them. CDR1 and CDR2 (germline): SGHVS, FQNEAQ. The CDR3 has 15 amino acids. CDR3 sequence reads: CASQAGPSSYNEQFF. The DNA for the CDR3 is TGTGCCAGCCAGGCGGGGCCGAGCTCCTACAATGAGCAGTTCTTC.